The entry below gives a single T cell receptor beta chain sequence along with its context. No cognate antigen has been identified for it. Base qualities were left out, and no much larger clone turns up one base away. The source of the sample is a study of blood T cell repertoires in COVID-19 (dated by TCRdb to 2019 to 2021). At the level of the whole study: Samples covering the acute and convalescent phases of COVID-19 were provided by collaborators in the United States, Italy and Spain. Where available, HLA class I and class II types were taken from metadata supplied by the sample provider and were not determined by assay-based typing. The samples were drawn from two sources: the first 160 participants of the ongoing ImmuneRACE study, and 950 to 1,500 subjects contributed by 6 global collaborators. Nearly every sample came with metadata listing a de-identified subject ID, COVID-19 status, age in years and sex. Deeply sampled blood TCRbeta repertoires from subjects exposed to, actively infected with, or recovered from COVID-19 were included in the dataset. The prospective study material was composed of cDNA or gDNA derived from T cells, B-cell-depleted T cells, or PBMCs. A freely available public database, intended as a resource for researchers studying the immune response to SARS-CoV-2, is where the repertoires were released.

The CDR3 goes from the cysteine to the phenylalanine over 13 residues. The retained sequence is limited to the CDR3, 39 bases, with the frame set at the first base. V gives up 3 bases and J gives up 3 bases, and the segment between their germline ends measures 12 bases. Via the germline V gene (reference sequence), CDR1 is GTSNPN and CDR2 SVGIG. TCRbeta CDR3 regions were amplified from genomic DNA using the immunoSEQ Assay, a bias-controlled multiplex PCR. In the source study's methods: The number of nucleated cells in each sample was estimated from the amplification of reference gene primers within the assay. To quantify the absolute abundance of each unique TCRbeta CDR3 rearrangement, sequence reads were collapsed and filtered. For each sample, productive Simpson clonality was calculated as the square root of Simpson's diversity index over productive rearrangements. Held by TCRdb, this immuneACCESS table contains in-frame sequences only and omits some clones. Under half of the omission traces to an unresolved V gene where checked; the cause of the rest is unknown. That table furnishes V, J and clone size, whereas the DNA furnished D and trimming. The sample table lists a few hundred thousand clones, about 83% of them with a count of one. The ten largest clonotypes hold around 1.5% of the sample.

Collaborating institutions collected whole blood in K2EDTA tubes following their own protocols. For TCRbeta analysis, collaborators shipped samples in one of three forms: frozen whole blood, isolated PBMCs, or DNA extracted from either of those sample types. General study outcomes and caveats: How much clinical and demographic metadata was included differed by source and by participant, and the metadata was provided uncurated.

The source is a woman aged 50 to 60 with acute or convalescent COVID-19. Sequencing input: peripheral blood. The sequence links TRBV30 to TRBJ2-7, with TRBD1 tentatively as D gene (5 bases match). The CDR3 region reads CAWSWTLNYEQYF. The bases are TGTGCCTGGAGCTGGACACTTAACTACGAGCAGTACTTC.